A single sample is the source of the 22 T cell receptor beta chains below, sequenced in a study of identical twins. TCRdb reprocessed the 5' RACE reads with MiXCR, giving one entry per CDR3 protein. The repertoire holds 310,000 or so distinct CDR3 sequences, with 9.5% as singletons. These data were also reused for a study on yellow fever vaccine responses in identical twins.

Sequencing was carried out using CD8+ T cells sorted from blood. All receptors come from a young woman in good health.

This clonotype came up many times. The chain combines TRBV10-3 with TRBJ2-7; perhaps D is TRBD1 or TRBD2 (5 bases each). Trimming pared 8 bases from V and 0 bases from J, leaving 11 bases between. The germline CDR1 and CDR2 sequences are ENHRY and SYGVKD. The CDR3 is made up of 13 amino acids. CDR3 DNA: TGTGCCATCTCTTCAGGGAGCTCCTACGAGCAGTACTTC. This sequence encodes CAISSGSSYEQYF.

The table lists this clonotype with many counts. The V call is TRBV12-3 or TRBV12-4, the J call TRBJ2-5; D is ambiguous. V was trimmed by 5 bases and J by 7 bases, leaving 17 bases between them. CDR3 length: 14 residues. CDR3 amino acids: CASSHDLDMGTQYF. Here the CDR3 DNA reads TGTGCCAGCAGTCACGACTTGGATATGGGGACCCAGTACTTC.

This clonotype occurred a few times. The gene calls are TRBV28 and TRBJ2-7, with 7 bases that match TRBD1. CDR3 length: 15 amino acids. In germline, CDR1 is MDHEN, CDR2 SYDVKM. Trimming at V came to 4 bases and at J to 0 bases, leaving 6 bases not matched to a gene. The CDR3 spells CASSSTGVSSYEQYF. The CDR3 bases are TGTGCCAGCAGTTCAACAGGGGTTAGCTCCTACGAGCAGTACTTC.

The genes are TRBV30 and TRBJ1-1; tentative D call: TRBD1 (6 bases). The CDR3 spans 14 residues. V lost 4 bases and J lost 4, with 16 bases in between. The germline CDR1 and CDR2 sequences are GTSNPN and SVGIG (reference sequence). CDR3 sequence reads: CAWNSGALGTEAFF. As DNA, the CDR3 is TGTGCCTGGAATTCAGGGGCCCTGGGCACTGAAGCTTTCTTT.

In its sample, this clonotype was seen many times. The rearrangement joins TRBV9 to TRBJ1-1, with a weak D call TRBD1 (5 bases). Trimming removed 4 bases at V and 0 bases at J, with 7 bases between. The germline CDR1 and CDR2 sequences are SGDLS and YYNGEE. This CDR3 has 13 amino acids. Here the CDR3 DNA reads TGTGCCAGCAGCCAAGGGGTGAACACTGAAGCTTTCTTT. Its protein product is CASSQGVNTEAFF.

This clonotype has just a few counts. V and J are TRBV2 and TRBJ2-1; the D gene could be TRBD1 or TRBD2 (7 bases each). Trimming stripped 10 bases from V and 8 bases from J, with 18 bases between. The CDR3 length is 13 residues. The germline V gene has CDR1 SNHLY and CDR2 FYNNEI. CDR3 bases: TGTGCCACCCAGGGGGGGCGGCGGGATGAGCAGTTCTTC. Amino acid sequence: CATQGGRRDEQFF.

This clonotype has only a few counts. The chain joins TRBV4-3 to TRBJ1-1, with a weak D call TRBD1 (6 bases). The germline V gene has CDR1 LGHNA and CDR2 YSLEER. CDR3 length: 15 amino acids. Trimming removed 0 bases from V and 11 bases from J, with 19 bases in between. The CDR3 region is CASSQDRGTGTPAFF. In DNA, the CDR3 is TGCGCCAGCAGCCAAGATAGGGGAACCGGGACACCCGCTTTCTTT.

The V and J genes are TRBV7-9 and TRBJ2-7; 8 bases are shared with TRBD2. Germline V gene data show CDR1 as SEHNR and CDR2 as FQNEAQ (reference sequence). The V segment lost 5 bases and the J segment 2 bases; nucleotides outside the gene matches: 8. The CDR3 spans 15 residues. The CDR3 region is CASSTSTSAAYEQYF. Written as DNA, the CDR3 is TGTGCCAGCAGCACGTCGACTAGCGCCGCCTACGAGCAGTACTTC.

J is TRBJ2-1 and V is TRBV29-1, with D unclear. This CDR3 is built from 13 residues. CDR1 and CDR2 (germline): SQVTM, ANQGSEA. V was cut by 5 bases and J by 4 bases, with 12 bases left in between. CDR3 amino acids: CSVLYDNYNEQFF. The CDR3 DNA reads as TGCAGCGTTCTTTATGACAATTACAATGAGCAGTTCTTC.

The chain's CDR3 is CASSQWMGTEQYF. In DNA form, the CDR3 reads TGTGCCAGCAGCCAGTGGATGGGCACCGAGCAGTACTTC. The chain employs TRBV5-4 and TRBJ2-7; no definite D call. The CDR3 has 13 amino acids. Looked up from germline, CDR1 is SGHNT and CDR2 is YYREEE (reference sequence). Trimming stripped 4 bases from V and 6 bases from J, with 14 bases between.

The V gene is TRBV2, the J gene TRBJ2-7; 8 bases fit TRBD1. The germline V gene encodes CDR1 SNHLY and CDR2 FYNNEI. The CDR3 extends over 15 amino acids. With V trimmed by 4 bases and J by 5 bases, 10 bases remained unmatched. CDR3 protein: CASSVPWTGYDEQYF. For the CDR3, the DNA is TGTGCCAGCAGTGTCCCCTGGACAGGGTACGACGAGCAGTACTTC. Variable domain in full (rest from reference TRBV2 and TRBJ2-7): EPEVTQTPSHQVTQMGQEVILRCVPISNHLYFYWYRQILGQKVEFLVSFYNNEISEKSEIFDDQFSVERPDGSNFTLKIRSTKLEDSAMYFCASSVPWTGYDEQYFGPGTRLTVT.

For the CDR3, the DNA is TGTGCCAGCCGGGACAGCCCTGGGAGCTACGAGCAGTACTTC. Translation gives CASRDSPGSYEQYF. V and J are TRBV28 and TRBJ2-7, with 7 bases aligning to TRBD1. CDR1 is MDHEN and CDR2 is SYDVKM in the germline V gene. The CDR3 spans 14 residues. V was pared by 8 bases and J by 3 bases, with 10 bases of the junction left unmatched. Supplemented by reference TRBV28 and TRBJ2-7, the full variable domain reads DVKVTQSSRYLVKRTGEKVFLECVQDMDHENMFWYRQDPGLGLRLIYFSYDVKMKEKGDIPEGYSVSREKKERFSLILESASTNQTSMYLCASRDSPGSYEQYFGPGTRLTVT.

The J gene is TRBJ2-3, the V gene TRBV7-6; 8 bases are a match to TRBD2. Germline lookup yields CDR1 SGHVS and CDR2 FNYEAQ. J lost 0 bases, V lost 2 bases, and 4 bases had no gene match. This CDR3 contains 16 residues. CDR3 in amino acids: CASSLRSSGSTDTQYF. CDR3 bases: TGTGCCAGCAGCTTAAGGTCTAGCGGGAGCACAGATACGCAGTATTTT.

The gene calls are TRBV20-1 and TRBJ2-7, with 9 bases identical to TRBD1. The V and J ends lost 0 bases and 1 base, in that order; junction bases with no gene match: 10. The CDR3 loop spans 17 amino acids. CDR1 DFQATT and CDR2 SNEGSKA come from the germline V gene (reference sequence). The CDR3 spells CSARDPDRQGGSYEQYF. The CDR3 bases are TGCAGTGCTAGAGACCCCGATCGACAGGGGGGTTCCTACGAGCAGTACTTC.

The rearrangement uses TRBV12-3 or TRBV12-4 and TRBJ2-1; the D gene is possibly TRBD2 (6 bases). This CDR3 has 16 amino acids. The V and J ends lost 1 base and 0 bases respectively, with 10 bases between them. The CDR3 here is CASSLGGEISYNEQFF. CDR3 bases: TGTGCCAGCAGTTTAGGGGGGGAAATCTCCTACAATGAGCAGTTCTTC.

This clonotype was seen ten or more times. The rearrangement uses TRBV9 and TRBJ2-7; D call uncertain. Per the germline V gene, CDR1 is SGDLS and CDR2 is YYNGEE. V lost 2 bases, J lost 3 bases, and 15 bases lay in between. The CDR3 sequence is 15 residues long. The CDR3 sequence is CASSVTPTRGYEQYF. The CDR3 nucleotides are TGTGCCAGCAGCGTGACTCCCACCCGTGGCTACGAGCAGTACTTC.

The genes are TRBV4-1 and TRBJ1-2; D unresolved. Trimming removed 1 base at V and 8 bases at J, with 11 bases between. Looked up from germline, CDR1 is MGHRA and CDR2 is YSYEKL. This CDR3 has 13 amino acids. As DNA, the CDR3 is TGCGCCAGCAGCCAAGTTTCGGCCCCGGGCTACACCTTC. The encoded protein is CASSQVSAPGYTF.

This clonotype was counted ten times or more. The gene calls are TRBV7-3 and TRBJ2-1; D may be TRBD1 or TRBD2 (5 bases each). Trimming left V 6 bases short and J 5 bases short, with 11 bases between. The CDR3 has 13 amino acids. Germline assignment: CDR1 SGHTA and CDR2 FQGTGA. CDR3 region: CASSAMGDNEQFF. The CDR3 DNA reads TGTGCCAGCAGTGCCATGGGGGACAATGAGCAGTTCTTC.

This clonotype has more than one count but fewer than ten. This sequence joins TRBV11-2 and TRBJ2-5; D unresolved. Germline CDR1 is SGHAT and CDR2 is FQNNGV. The V gene lost 5 bases and the J gene lost 4 bases, with 8 bases spanning the gap. The CDR3 is made up of 12 amino acids. DNA for the CDR3: TGTGCCAGCAGCCCCGCCCCAGAGACCCAGTACTTC. This encodes CASSPAPETQYF. Drawing the rest from reference TRBV11-2 and TRBJ2-5, the complete variable domain is EAGVAQSPRYKIIEKRQSVAFWCNPISGHATLYWYQQILGQGPKLLIQFQNNGVVDDSQLPKDRFSAERLKGVDSTLKIQPAKLEDSAVYLCASSPAPETQYFGPGTRLLVL.

V and J are TRBV4-1 and TRBJ2-3, with 8 bases lining up with TRBD2. Trimming cost V 3 bases and J 5 bases; bases outside gene matches: 4. Germline V CDR1 and CDR2: MGHRA, YSYEKL. This CDR3 comprises 14 residues. The CDR3 region is CASSHSGGVDTQYF. The CDR3 coding sequence is TGCGCCAGCAGCCACAGCGGGGGAGTAGATACGCAGTATTTT.

The V call is TRBV27, the J call TRBJ2-1; 8 bases are shared with TRBD1. From germline, CDR1 is MNHEY and CDR2 SMNVEV (reference sequence). V shed 5 bases and J 7 bases; nucleotides not matched to a gene: 10. The CDR3 loop spans 15 amino acids. The CDR3 region has the DNA TGTGCCAGCAGTCTAGGACAGGGATTATGGAATGAGCAGTTCTTC. It encodes CASSLGQGLWNEQFF.

This clonotype was counted many times. The CDR3 protein is CASSSSLYSNQPQHF. DNA of the CDR3: TGTGCCAGCAGCTCGAGCCTTTATAGCAATCAGCCCCAGCATTTT. The chain links TRBV7-9 to TRBJ1-5; D gene ambiguous. This CDR3 contains 15 residues. V lost 4 bases and J lost 0, with 10 bases in between. Germline V gene sequence: CDR1 SEHNR, CDR2 FQNEAQ (reference sequence). The whole variable domain, filled in from reference TRBV7-9 and TRBJ1-5, reads DTGVSQNPRHKITKRGQNVTFRCDPISEHNRLYWYRQTLGQGPEFLTYFQNEAQLEKSRLLSDRFSAERPKGSFSTLEIQRTEQGDSAMYLCASSSSLYSNQPQHFGDGTRLSIL.